This T cell receptor (beta chain) was sequenced in a study of blood T cell repertoires in COVID-19. Whole-study context: Sites across the United States, Italy and Spain contributed samples from acute and convalescent COVID-19. T cells, B-cell-depleted T cells, or PBMCs provided the cDNA or gDNA that served as material.

In the original analysis: Estimation of nucleated cell counts was performed using reference gene primer amplification. Assay used: immunoSEQ multiplex PCR; TCRdb lists only in-frame clones, some missing. The DNA gave D and trimming, while V, J and clone size come from that table. The top ten hold 4.5% to 6% of the sample, which has about 58,000 clones, about 79% seen once. In germline, CDR1 is LNHDA, CDR2 SQIVND (reference sequence). This CDR3 comprises 15 residues. J was trimmed by 2 bases and V by 7 bases; bases with no gene match: 9. This receptor was identified in a human donor in a cohort sampled during active COVID-19. Sample: peripheral blood. The chain links TRBV19 to TRBJ2-5; the match to TRBD2 covers 8 bases. The CDR3 nucleotides read TGTGCCAGTAAGCTTGCGGGAGGTCTTCAAGAGACCCAGTACTTC. This translates into CASKLAGGLQETQYF. Variable domain in full (rest from reference TRBV19 and TRBJ2-5): DGGITQSPKYLFRKEGQNVTLSCEQNLNHDAMYWYRQDPGQGLRLIYYSQIVNDFQKGDIAEGYSVSREKKESFPLTVTSAQKNPTAFYLCASKLAGGLQETQYFGPGTRLLVL.